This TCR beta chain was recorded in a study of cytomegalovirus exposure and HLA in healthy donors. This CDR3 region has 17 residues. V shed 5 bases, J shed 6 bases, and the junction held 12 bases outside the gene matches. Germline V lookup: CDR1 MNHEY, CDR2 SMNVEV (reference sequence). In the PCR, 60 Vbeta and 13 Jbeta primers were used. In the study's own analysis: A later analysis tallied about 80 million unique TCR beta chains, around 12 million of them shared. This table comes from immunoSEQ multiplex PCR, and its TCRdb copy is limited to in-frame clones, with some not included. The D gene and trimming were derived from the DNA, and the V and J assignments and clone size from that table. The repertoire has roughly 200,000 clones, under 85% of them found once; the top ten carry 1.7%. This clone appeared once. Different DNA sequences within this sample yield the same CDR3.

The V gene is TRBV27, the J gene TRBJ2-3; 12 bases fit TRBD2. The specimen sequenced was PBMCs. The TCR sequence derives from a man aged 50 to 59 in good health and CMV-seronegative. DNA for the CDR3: TGTGCCAGCAGTAGAGGGACTAGCGGGTTGAGGAGGGATACGCAGTATTTT. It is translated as CASSRGTSGLRRDTQYF.